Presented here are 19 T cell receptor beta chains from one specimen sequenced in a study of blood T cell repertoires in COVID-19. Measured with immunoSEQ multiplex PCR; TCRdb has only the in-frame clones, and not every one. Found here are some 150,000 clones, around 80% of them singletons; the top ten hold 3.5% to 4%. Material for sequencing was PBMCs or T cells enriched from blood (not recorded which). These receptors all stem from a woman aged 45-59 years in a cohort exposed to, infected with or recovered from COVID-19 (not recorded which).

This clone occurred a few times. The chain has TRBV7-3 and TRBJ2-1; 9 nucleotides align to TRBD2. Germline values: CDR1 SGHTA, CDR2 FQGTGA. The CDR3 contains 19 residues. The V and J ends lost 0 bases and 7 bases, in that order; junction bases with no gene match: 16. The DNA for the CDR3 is TGTGCCAGCAGCTTAACCGCGGGCCGAATAGCGGGAGAATTGAATGAGCAGTTCTTC. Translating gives CASSLTAGRIAGELNEQFF.

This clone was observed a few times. CDR3 residues: CASRLPGQGGTRGGYTF. The CDR3 nucleotides are TGTGCCAGCAGATTACCGGGACAGGGAGGTACTAGAGGTGGCTACACCTTC. The rearrangement joins TRBV28 to TRBJ1-2; the match to TRBD1 covers 9 bases. Germline CDR1 reads MDHEN; CDR2 reads SYDVKM. The CDR3 contains 17 residues. The V gene end was trimmed by 6 bases and the J gene end by 7 bases; junction bases not matched to a gene: 18.

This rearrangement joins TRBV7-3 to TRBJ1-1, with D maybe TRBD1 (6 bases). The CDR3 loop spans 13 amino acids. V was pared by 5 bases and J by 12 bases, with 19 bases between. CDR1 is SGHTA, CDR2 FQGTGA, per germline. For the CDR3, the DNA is TGTGCCAGCAGCCCGGACAGCTTGTCGACGCCTTTCTTT. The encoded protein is CASSPDSLSTPFF.

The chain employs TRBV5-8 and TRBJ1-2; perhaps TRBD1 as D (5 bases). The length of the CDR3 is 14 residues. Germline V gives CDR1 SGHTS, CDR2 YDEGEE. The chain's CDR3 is CANDGQGRDYGYTF. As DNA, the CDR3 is TGTGCTAACGACGGACAAGGGAGGGACTATGGCTACACCTTC. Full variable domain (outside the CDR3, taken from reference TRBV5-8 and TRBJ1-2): EAGVTQSPTHLIKTRGQQATLRCSPISGHTSVYWYQQALGLGLQFLLWYDEGEERNRGNFPPRFSGRQFPNYSSELNVNALELEDSALYLCANDGQGRDYGYTFGSGTRLTVV.

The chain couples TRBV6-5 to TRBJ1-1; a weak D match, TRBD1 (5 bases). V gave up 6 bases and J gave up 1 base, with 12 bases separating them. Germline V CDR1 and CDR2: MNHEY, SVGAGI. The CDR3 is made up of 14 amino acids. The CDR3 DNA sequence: TGTGCCAGCAGGCGGGAACAGGAGAACACTGAAGCTTTCTTT. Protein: CASRREQENTEAFF.

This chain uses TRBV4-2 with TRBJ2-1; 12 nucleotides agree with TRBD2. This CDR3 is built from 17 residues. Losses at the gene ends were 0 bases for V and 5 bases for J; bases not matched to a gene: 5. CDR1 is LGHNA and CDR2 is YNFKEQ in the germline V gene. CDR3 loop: CASSQDRRLAGDNEQFF. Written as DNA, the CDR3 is TGTGCCAGCAGCCAAGATAGGCGACTAGCGGGGGACAATGAGCAGTTCTTC.

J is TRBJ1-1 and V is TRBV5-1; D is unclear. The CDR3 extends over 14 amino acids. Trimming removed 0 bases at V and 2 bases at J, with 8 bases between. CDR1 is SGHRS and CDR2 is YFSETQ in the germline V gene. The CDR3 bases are TGCGCCAGCAGCTTGGGGTCCAGTAACACTGAAGCTTTCTTT. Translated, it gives CASSLGSSNTEAFF.

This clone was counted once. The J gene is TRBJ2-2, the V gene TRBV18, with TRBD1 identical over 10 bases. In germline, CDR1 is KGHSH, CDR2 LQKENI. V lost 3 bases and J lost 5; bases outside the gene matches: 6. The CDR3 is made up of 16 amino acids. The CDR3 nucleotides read TGTGCCAGCTCACCCTTTGACAGGGGGCGAACCGGGGAGCTGTTTTTT. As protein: CASSPFDRGRTGELFF.

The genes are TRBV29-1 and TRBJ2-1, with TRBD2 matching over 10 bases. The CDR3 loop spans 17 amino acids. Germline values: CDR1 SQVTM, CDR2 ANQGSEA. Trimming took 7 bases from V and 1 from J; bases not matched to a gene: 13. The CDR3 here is CSGTPYLLAGSYNEQFF. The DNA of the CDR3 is TGCAGCGGCACTCCTTACCTACTAGCGGGGTCCTACAATGAGCAGTTCTTC.

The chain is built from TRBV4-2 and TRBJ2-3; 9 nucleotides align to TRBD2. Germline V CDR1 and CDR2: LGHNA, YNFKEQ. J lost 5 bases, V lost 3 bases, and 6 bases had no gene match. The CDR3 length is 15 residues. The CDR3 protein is CASSHMASGEDTQYF. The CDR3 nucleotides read TGTGCCAGCAGCCATATGGCTAGCGGGGAAGATACGCAGTATTTT.

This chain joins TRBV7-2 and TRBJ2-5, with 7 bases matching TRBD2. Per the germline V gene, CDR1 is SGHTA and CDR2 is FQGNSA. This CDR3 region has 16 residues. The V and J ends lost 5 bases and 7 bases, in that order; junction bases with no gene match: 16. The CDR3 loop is CASSLGGTGGMPTQYF. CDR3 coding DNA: TGTGCCAGCAGCCTCGGCGGGACGGGAGGAATGCCGACCCAGTACTTC.

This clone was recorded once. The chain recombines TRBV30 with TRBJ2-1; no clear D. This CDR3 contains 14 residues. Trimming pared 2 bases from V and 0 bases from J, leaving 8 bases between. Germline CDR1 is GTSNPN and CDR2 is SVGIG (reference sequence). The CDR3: CAWSLPGSYNEQFF. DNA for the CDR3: TGTGCCTGGAGTTTACCGGGCTCCTACAATGAGCAGTTCTTC.

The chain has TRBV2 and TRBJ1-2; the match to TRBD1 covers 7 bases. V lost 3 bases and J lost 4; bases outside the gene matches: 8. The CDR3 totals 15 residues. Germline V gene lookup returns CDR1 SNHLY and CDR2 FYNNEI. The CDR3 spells CASSEREGGGYGYTF. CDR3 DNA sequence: TGTGCCAGCAGTGAGAGGGAAGGGGGCGGCTATGGCTACACCTTC.

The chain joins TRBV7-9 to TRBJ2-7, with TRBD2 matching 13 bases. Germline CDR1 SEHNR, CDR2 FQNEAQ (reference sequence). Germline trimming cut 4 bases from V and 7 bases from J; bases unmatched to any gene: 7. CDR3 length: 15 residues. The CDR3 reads CASSSGTSGVWEQYF. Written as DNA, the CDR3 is TGTGCCAGCAGCTCCGGGACTAGCGGGGTCTGGGAGCAGTACTTC.

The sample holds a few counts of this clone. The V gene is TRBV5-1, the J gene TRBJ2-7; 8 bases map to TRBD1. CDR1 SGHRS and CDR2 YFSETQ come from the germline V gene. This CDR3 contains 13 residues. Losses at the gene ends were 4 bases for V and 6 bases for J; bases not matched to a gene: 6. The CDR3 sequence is CASSPWTGTEQYF. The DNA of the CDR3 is TGCGCCAGCAGCCCGTGGACAGGGACCGAGCAGTACTTC.

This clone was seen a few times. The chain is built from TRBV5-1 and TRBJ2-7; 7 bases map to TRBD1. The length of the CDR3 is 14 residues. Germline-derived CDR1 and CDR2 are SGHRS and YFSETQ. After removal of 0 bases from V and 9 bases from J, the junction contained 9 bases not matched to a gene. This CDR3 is CASSLEGTALGQYF. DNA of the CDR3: TGCGCCAGCAGCTTGGAAGGGACAGCCCTGGGGCAGTACTTC.

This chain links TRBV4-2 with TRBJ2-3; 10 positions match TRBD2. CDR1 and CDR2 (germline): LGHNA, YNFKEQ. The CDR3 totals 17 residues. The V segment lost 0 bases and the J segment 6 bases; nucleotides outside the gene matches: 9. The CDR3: CASSQDMSGGASDTQYF. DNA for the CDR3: TGTGCCAGCAGCCAAGATATGAGCGGGGGGGCCAGTGATACGCAGTATTTT.

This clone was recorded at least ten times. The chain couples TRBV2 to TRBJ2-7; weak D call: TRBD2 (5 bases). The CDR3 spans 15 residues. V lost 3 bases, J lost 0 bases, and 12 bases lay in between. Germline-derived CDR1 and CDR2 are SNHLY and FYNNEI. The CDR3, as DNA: TGTGCCAGCAGTGACTCGACTAAGAGCTCCTACGAGCAGTACTTC. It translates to CASSDSTKSSYEQYF.

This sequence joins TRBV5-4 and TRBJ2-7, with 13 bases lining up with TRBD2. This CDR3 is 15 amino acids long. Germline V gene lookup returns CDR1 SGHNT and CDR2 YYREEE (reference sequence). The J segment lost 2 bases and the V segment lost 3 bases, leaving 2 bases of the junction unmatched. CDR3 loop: CASSSGTSGAYEQYF. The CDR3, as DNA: TGTGCCAGCAGCTCCGGGACTAGCGGGGCCTACGAGCAGTACTTC.